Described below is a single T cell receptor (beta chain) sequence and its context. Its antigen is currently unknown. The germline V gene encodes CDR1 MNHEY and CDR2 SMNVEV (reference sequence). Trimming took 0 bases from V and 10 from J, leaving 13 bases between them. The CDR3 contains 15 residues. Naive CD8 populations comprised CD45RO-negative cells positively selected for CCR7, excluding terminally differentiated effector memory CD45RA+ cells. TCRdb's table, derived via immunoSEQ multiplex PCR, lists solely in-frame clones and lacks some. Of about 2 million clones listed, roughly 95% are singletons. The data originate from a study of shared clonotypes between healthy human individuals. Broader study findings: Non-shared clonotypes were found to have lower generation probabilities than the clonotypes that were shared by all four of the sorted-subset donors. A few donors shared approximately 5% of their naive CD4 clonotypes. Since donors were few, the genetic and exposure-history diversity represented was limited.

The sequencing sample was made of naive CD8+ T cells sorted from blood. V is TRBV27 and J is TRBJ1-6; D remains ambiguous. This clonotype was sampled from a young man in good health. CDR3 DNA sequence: TGTGCCAGCAGTTTATCCCCCAACAAGGGATCACCCCTCCACTTT. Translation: CASSLSPNKGSPLHF.